The 9 T cell receptor beta chains given below trace back to one sample, sequenced in a study of blood T cell repertoires in COVID-19. Libraries were prepared by immunoSEQ multiplex PCR; TCRdb keeps only in-frame clonotypes and omits some of them. The sample shows almost 350,000 clones, about nine tenths of them seen only once. Sequencing used peripheral blood. These receptors were taken from an older woman with COVID-19, enrolled during active disease.

The V gene is TRBV6-5, the J gene TRBJ2-2; a weak D match, TRBD1 (6 bases). Germline V CDR1 and CDR2: MNHEY, SVGAGI. The CDR3 has 15 amino acids. Trimming stripped 6 bases from V and 3 bases from J, with 14 bases between. The CDR3 nucleotides are TGTGCCAGCAGCACCAGGGGCTTTGACACCGGGGAGCTGTTTTTT. It translates to CASSTRGFDTGELFF.

The V call is TRBV5-1, the J call TRBJ1-1; tentative D call: TRBD1 (6 bases). The V and J ends lost 7 bases and 5 bases respectively, with 15 bases between them. There are 13 residues in the CDR3. The germline V gene encodes CDR1 SGHRS and CDR2 YFSETQ. The CDR3 sequence: CASVGGLGTEAFF. DNA of the CDR3: TGCGCCAGCGTCGGGGGGCTAGGGACTGAAGCTTTCTTT.

The CDR3: CASSPRGHGNEKLFF. CDR3 DNA sequence: TGCGCCAGCAGCCCGCGGGGTCATGGTAATGAAAAACTGTTTTTT. The gene calls are TRBV4-1 and TRBJ1-4; D is ambiguous. V was clipped by 4 bases and J by 4 bases, with 13 bases between them. Germline V gene sequence: CDR1 MGHRA, CDR2 YSYEKL. CDR3 size: 15 residues.

The chain combines TRBV18 with TRBJ2-5; a weak D match, TRBD1 (5 bases). Germline-derived CDR1 and CDR2 are KGHSH and LQKENI. This CDR3 comprises 13 residues. V shed 6 bases and J shed 3 bases, with 11 bases lying between them. In nucleotides, the CDR3 is TGTGCCAGCTCCCTCGGACAAAAAGAGACCCAGTACTTC. Encoded protein: CASSLGQKETQYF.

This clone was detected a few times. The chain carries TRBV7-2 and TRBJ1-1; no firm D call. The CDR3 sequence is 14 residues long. Germline V CDR1 and CDR2: SGHTA, FQGNSA. V was cut by 5 bases and J by 3 bases, with 13 bases left in between. The CDR3 reads CASSGGGVDTEAFF. CDR3 DNA sequence: TGTGCCAGCAGCGGTGGCGGCGTTGACACTGAAGCTTTCTTT.

Only one count was recorded for this clone. This chain connects TRBV4-2 to TRBJ2-7, with a tentative D call TRBD2 (5 bases). The CDR3 is made up of 14 amino acids. V was shortened by 4 bases and J by 7 bases, with 17 bases between the two germline ends. CDR1 and CDR2 (germline): LGHNA, YNFKEQ. The CDR3 DNA reads as TGTGCCAGCAGCCCGCGGTCGGGATCGCTGGAGCAGTACTTC. It yields the protein CASSPRSGSLEQYF.

The genes are TRBV19 and TRBJ2-5, with TRBD2 matching over 8 bases. V dropped 1 base and J dropped 2; count of bases not matched to a gene: 3. Germline V gives CDR1 LNHDA, CDR2 SQIVND (reference sequence). The CDR3 covers 15 residues. The CDR3 sequence is CASSIGPSGQETQYF. CDR3 DNA sequence: TGTGCCAGTAGTATAGGGCCTAGCGGGCAAGAGACCCAGTACTTC.

V gene TRBV27 combines with J gene TRBJ1-5, with D perhaps TRBD1 (5 bases). Germline V gives CDR1 MNHEY, CDR2 SMNVEV (reference sequence). CDR3 length: 14 amino acids. The V gene lost 5 bases and the J gene lost 2 bases, with 10 bases spanning the gap. For the CDR3, the DNA is TGTGCCAGCAGTCCGGGGGTTCGCAATCAGCCCCAGCATTTT. Encoded protein: CASSPGVRNQPQHF.

The CDR3 region is CASSTGTPNEQFF. The CDR3 DNA is TGTGCCAGTAGTACCGGGACTCCCAATGAGCAGTTCTTC. This chain connects TRBV19 to TRBJ2-1; maybe TRBD2 (6 bases). This CDR3 region has 13 residues. Germline V gene lookup returns CDR1 LNHDA and CDR2 SQIVND (reference sequence). The V end was cut by 4 bases, the J end by 6 bases, with 10 bases between.